Below, 3 T cell receptor beta chains from the same sample are listed, as sequenced in a study of shared clonotypes between healthy human individuals. Profiling relied on immunoSEQ multiplex PCR, and the TCRdb table lists in-frame clones only, not all of them. This repertoire shows fewer than 3 million clones, less than 95% found once; its top ten account for around 0.35%. Sequenced: naive CD4+ T cells from PBMCs. Subset reported: CD45RA+ positively selected. The receptors were gathered from a young man in good health. Some clones in this sample may be carry-over from other donors' samples.

The V gene is TRBV4-3, the J gene TRBJ2-3; weak D call: TRBD1 (6 bases). Trimming shortened V by 2 bases and J by 4 bases, and 7 bases separated the two germline ends. Per germline, CDR1 LGHNA and CDR2 YSLEER. The CDR3 has 13 residues. CDR3 residues: CASSQNRADTQYF. The CDR3 region has the DNA TGCGCCAGCAGCCAAAACAGGGCAGATACGCAGTATTTT.

The rearrangement joins TRBV19 to TRBJ2-3, with 10 bases identical to TRBD1. This CDR3 region has 15 residues. V lost 6 bases, J lost 5 bases, and 8 bases stayed unmatched. Per the germline V gene, CDR1 is LNHDA and CDR2 is SQIVND (reference sequence). The DNA of the CDR3 is TGTGCCAGTAGGACCCCGGGACAGGGGCAAGATACGCAGTATTTT. Amino acids: CASRTPGQGQDTQYF.

This chain joins TRBV28 and TRBJ2-3, with D unresolved. The CDR3 contains 13 residues. CDR1 is MDHEN, CDR2 SYDVKM, per germline. V lost 5 bases, J lost 5 bases, and 11 bases lay in between. In nucleotides, the CDR3 is TGTGCCAGCAGTGCGCGACACCGAGATACGCAGTATTTT. This codes for CASSARHRDTQYF.